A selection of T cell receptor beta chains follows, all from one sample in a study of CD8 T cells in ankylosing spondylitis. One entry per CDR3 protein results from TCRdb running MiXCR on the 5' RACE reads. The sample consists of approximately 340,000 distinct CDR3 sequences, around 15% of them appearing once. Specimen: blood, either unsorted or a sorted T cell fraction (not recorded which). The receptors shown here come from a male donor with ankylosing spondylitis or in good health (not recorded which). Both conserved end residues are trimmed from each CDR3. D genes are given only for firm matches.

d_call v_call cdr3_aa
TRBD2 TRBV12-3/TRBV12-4 ASGHSGRLHEQF
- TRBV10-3 ATRDLEQY
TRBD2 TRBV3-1 ASSQEAGGIQGTQY
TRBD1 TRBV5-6 ASSRDRATDTQY
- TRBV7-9 ASSPQGTYTDTQY
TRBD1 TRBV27 ASSPRTGFAYEQY
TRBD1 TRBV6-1 ASRGQGVVGAYEQY
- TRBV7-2 ASSPATTGTTEAF
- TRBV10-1 ASRGHLEVDTQY
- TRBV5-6 ASTRRGISNTGELF
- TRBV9 ASSVTPESYGYT
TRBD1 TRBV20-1 SALSTGAYEQY
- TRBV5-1 ASSYKTGRGTDTQY
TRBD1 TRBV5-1 ASSLNGQGARSEQY
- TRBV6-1 ASREPLANTGELF
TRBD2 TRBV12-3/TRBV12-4 ASLKRLAGGAEQF
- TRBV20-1 SARGMRYDGYT
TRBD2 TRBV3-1 ASSPLAGEDGEQF
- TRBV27 ASLRSGANVLT
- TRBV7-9 ASSFMEGMNTEAF
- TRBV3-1 ASSPLGGQGTTEAF
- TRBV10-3 AISESGTLSSYEQY
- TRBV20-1 SARDWGGEKGETQY